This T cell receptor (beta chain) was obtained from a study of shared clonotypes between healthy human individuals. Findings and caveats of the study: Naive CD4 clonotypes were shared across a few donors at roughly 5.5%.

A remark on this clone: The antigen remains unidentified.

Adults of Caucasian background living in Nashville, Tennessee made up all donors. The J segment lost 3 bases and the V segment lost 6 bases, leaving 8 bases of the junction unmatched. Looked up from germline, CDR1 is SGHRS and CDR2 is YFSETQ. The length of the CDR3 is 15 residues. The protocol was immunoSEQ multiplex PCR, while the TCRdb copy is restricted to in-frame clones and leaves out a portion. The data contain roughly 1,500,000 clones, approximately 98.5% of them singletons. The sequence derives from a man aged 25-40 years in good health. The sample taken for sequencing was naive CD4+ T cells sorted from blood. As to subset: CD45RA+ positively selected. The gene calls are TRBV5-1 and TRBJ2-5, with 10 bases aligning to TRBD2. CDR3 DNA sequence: TGCGCCAGCAAGAACCCAGGACTAGCGGAAGAGACCCAGTACTTC. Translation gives CASKNPGLAEETQYF.